This passage covers 11 T cell receptor beta chains from one sample sequenced in a study of graft-versus-host responses after intestinal transplantation. Clones were sequenced by immunoSEQ multiplex PCR, and TCRdb holds only the in-frame ones, with some missing. The sample contains 90,000 to 95,000 clones, approximately 92% of which appear only once. Their recognized antigens are unknown. The material sequenced was unstimulated CD8+ T cells sorted from spleen or lymph node cells, taken before intestinal transplant. The receptors here all came from a human donor who received an intestinal transplant.

V and J are TRBV19 and TRBJ1-5; D is undetermined. The CDR3 spans 13 residues. Per germline, CDR1 LNHDA and CDR2 SQIVND (reference sequence). Trimming removed 6 bases from V and 5 bases from J, with 11 bases in between. The CDR3 DNA reads TGTGCCAGTAGACCCCTTTCGGATCAGCCCCAGCATTTT. Residues: CASRPLSDQPQHF. Together with reference TRBV19 and TRBJ1-5, the CDR3 gives the full variable domain: DGGITQSPKYLFRKEGQNVTLSCEQNLNHDAMYWYRQDPGQGLRLIYYSQIVNDFQKGDIAEGYSVSREKKESFPLTVTSAQKNPTAFYLCASRPLSDQPQHFGDGTRLSIL.

This chain links TRBV19 with TRBJ2-7; TRBD1 matches at 9 bases. The CDR3 is 14 residues long. Germline CDR1 and CDR2: LNHDA and SQIVND (reference sequence). Trimming at V came to 4 bases and at J to 2 bases, leaving 3 bases not matched to a gene. Written as DNA, the CDR3 is TGTGCCAGTAGTAAGGGACAGGGACCCTACGAGCAGTACTTC. It is translated as CASSKGQGPYEQYF.

J is TRBJ2-3 and V is TRBV6-1; 9 bases are shared with TRBD2. CDR1 MNHNS and CDR2 SASEGT come from the germline V gene. J lost 5 bases, V lost 7 bases, and 19 bases had no gene match. The CDR3 sequence is 18 residues long. Written as DNA, the CDR3 is TGTGCCAGCATTGAGGGGGGACCGCGGGAGGGCCTACGAGATACGCAGTATTTT. Amino acids: CASIEGGPREGLRDTQYF.

This chain's CDR3 is CTSSQTRRHLIYNSPLHF. In DNA, the CDR3 is TGCACCAGCAGCCAAACACGTCGACACTTGATCTATAATTCACCCCTCCACTTT. The chain uses TRBV1 and TRBJ1-6; the table's D gene call, TRBD1, was not cross checked with the DNA. TRBV1 is classified as a pseudogene. The CDR3 sequence is 18 residues long.

The rearrangement joins TRBV19 to TRBJ2-1, with D maybe TRBD2 (6 bases). This CDR3 has 16 amino acids. The V end lost 7 bases, the J end lost 0 bases, and 16 bases lay between the germline ends. CDR1 and CDR2 from the germline V gene are LNHDA and SQIVND (reference sequence). The CDR3 nucleotides read TGTGCCAGTACCCCACTGGGGGGTAACTCCTACAATGAGCAGTTCTTC. Encoded protein: CASTPLGGNSYNEQFF.

V usage is TRBV19 and J usage is TRBJ2-7; D uncertain. The V end was cut by 3 bases, the J end by 3 bases, with 12 bases between. The CDR3 length is 14 residues. Germline-derived CDR1 and CDR2 are LNHDA and SQIVND (reference sequence). The CDR3 coding sequence is TGTGCCAGTAGTATGGTTCCAGGTAGCTACGAGCAGTACTTC. This gives the protein CASSMVPGSYEQYF.

The gene calls are TRBV9 and TRBJ2-5; 7 bases are shared with TRBD1. Looked up from germline, CDR1 is SGDLS and CDR2 is YYNGEE. Trimming took 4 bases from V and 0 from J; bases not matched to a gene: 3. The CDR3 consists of 14 residues. CDR3 coding DNA: TGTGCCAGCAGCACGACAGGGAACCAAGAGACCCAGTACTTC. As protein: CASSTTGNQETQYF.

For this clone: The sample carries other DNA sequences with the same CDR3. J is TRBJ1-2 and V is TRBV6-4, with D possibly TRBD1 on 6 matching bases. Germline V gives CDR1 MRHNA, CDR2 SNTAGT. This CDR3 comprises 16 residues. The V end lost 6 bases, the J end lost 2 bases, and 19 bases lay between the germline ends. The CDR3 nucleotides are TGTGCCAGCAGATCCGGACAGAGTCGTAAAAACTATGGCTACACCTTC. Translation gives CASRSGQSRKNYGYTF.

V usage is TRBV7-9 and J usage is TRBJ1-2, with 7 bases that match TRBD1. Germline V gene data show CDR1 as SEHNR and CDR2 as FQNEAQ (reference sequence). This CDR3 spans 16 amino acids. Trimming took 3 bases from V and 4 from J; bases not matched to a gene: 11. The CDR3 region is CASSLGLQGDSYGYTF. The DNA for the CDR3 is TGTGCCAGCAGCTTGGGCCTTCAGGGGGACTCCTATGGCTACACCTTC.

The chain employs TRBV27 and TRBJ1-2, with 7 bases fitting TRBD1. After removal of 6 bases from V and 2 bases from J, the junction contained 9 bases not matched to a gene. There are 15 residues in the CDR3. Germline CDR1 reads MNHEY; CDR2 reads SMNVEV (reference sequence). CDR3: CASSPDRMINYGYTF. CDR3 bases: TGTGCCAGCAGCCCGGACAGGATGATAAACTATGGCTACACCTTC.

The chain recombines TRBV11-2 with TRBJ2-7; 8 bases agree with TRBD2. Unmatched junction bases numbered 7, after V lost 8 bases and J lost 1 base. This CDR3 region has 14 residues. The germline V gene has CDR1 SGHAT and CDR2 FQNNGV. The CDR3 reads CASLGGGKSYEQYF. As DNA, the CDR3 is TGTGCCAGCCTCGGGGGGGGTAAGTCCTACGAGCAGTACTTC. Full variable domain (remainder filled in from reference TRBV11-2 and TRBJ2-7): EAGVAQSPRYKIIEKRQSVAFWCNPISGHATLYWYQQILGQGPKLLIQFQNNGVVDDSQLPKDRFSAERLKGVDSTLKIQPAKLEDSAVYLCASLGGGKSYEQYFGPGTRLTVT.